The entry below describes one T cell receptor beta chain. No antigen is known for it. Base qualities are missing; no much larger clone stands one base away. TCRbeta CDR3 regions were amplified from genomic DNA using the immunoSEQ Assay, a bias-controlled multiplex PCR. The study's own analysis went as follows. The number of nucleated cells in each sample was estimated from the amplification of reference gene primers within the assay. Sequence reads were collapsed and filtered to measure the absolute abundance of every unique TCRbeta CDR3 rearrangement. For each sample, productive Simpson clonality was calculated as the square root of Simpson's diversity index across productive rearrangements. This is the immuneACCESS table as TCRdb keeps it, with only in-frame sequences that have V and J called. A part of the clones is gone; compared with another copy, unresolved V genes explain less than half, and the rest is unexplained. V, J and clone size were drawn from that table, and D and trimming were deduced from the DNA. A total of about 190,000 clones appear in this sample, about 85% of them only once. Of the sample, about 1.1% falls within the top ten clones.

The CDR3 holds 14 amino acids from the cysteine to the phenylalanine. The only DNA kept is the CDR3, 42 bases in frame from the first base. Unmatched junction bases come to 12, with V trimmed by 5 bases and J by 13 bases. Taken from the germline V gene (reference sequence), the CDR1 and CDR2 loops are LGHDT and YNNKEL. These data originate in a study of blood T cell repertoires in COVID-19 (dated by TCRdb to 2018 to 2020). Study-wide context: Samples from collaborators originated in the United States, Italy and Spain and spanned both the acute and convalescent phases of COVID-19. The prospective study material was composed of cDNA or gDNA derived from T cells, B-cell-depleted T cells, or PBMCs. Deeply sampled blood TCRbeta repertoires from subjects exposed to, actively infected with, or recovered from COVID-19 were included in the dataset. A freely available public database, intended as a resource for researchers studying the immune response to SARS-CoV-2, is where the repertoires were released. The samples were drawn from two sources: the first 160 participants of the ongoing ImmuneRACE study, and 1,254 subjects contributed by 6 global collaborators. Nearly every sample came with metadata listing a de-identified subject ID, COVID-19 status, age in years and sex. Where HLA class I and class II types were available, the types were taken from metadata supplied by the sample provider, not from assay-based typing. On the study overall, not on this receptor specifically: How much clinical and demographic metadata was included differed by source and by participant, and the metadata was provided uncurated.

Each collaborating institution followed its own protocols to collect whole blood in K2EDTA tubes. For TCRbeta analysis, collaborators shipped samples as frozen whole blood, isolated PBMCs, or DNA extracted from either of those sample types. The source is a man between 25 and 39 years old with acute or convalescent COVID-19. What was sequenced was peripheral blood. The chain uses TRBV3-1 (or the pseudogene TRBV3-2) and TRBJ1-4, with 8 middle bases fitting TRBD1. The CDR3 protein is CASSYGQGINLLFF. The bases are TGTGCCAGCAGCTACGGACAGGGAATAAATCTACTGTTTTTT.